Given below is one T cell receptor beta chain in context. Its antigen is unknown. The record has no base qualities; no much larger clone is one base away. Cut back by 5 bases and 1 base, the V and J ends lie 12 bases apart. The CDR3 measures 14 amino acids from cysteine to phenylalanine. Solely the CDR3 DNA is kept, with 42 bases framed from the first base. CDR1 and CDR2, looked up from the germline V gene, are SGHRS and YFSETQ. TCRbeta CDR3 regions were amplified from genomic DNA by means of the immunoSEQ Assay, a bias-controlled multiplex PCR. On the authors' methods: Within the assay, amplification of reference gene primers was used to estimate how many nucleated cells each sample contained. Sequence reads were collapsed and filtered to measure the absolute abundance of every unique TCRbeta CDR3 rearrangement. For each sample, productive Simpson clonality was calculated as the square root of Simpson's diversity index over productive rearrangements. In its TCRdb copy, this immuneACCESS table keeps in-frame sequences only and misses some clones. Where compared with another copy, unresolved V genes explain less than half of these, and the others have no known cause. That table supplies the V and J calls and clone size; D and trimming were determined from the DNA. The sample table holds roughly 92,000 clones, of which roughly nine tenths were seen once. The ten largest clones take up 10% to 13% of the sample.

The record originates from a study of blood T cell repertoires in COVID-19 (dated by TCRdb to the early 2020s). Broadly, across the study: The collaborator samples originated in the United States, Italy and Spain and spanned the acute and convalescent phases of COVID-19. The samples were drawn from two sources: the first 160 participants of the ongoing ImmuneRACE study, and 1,000 to 1,500 subjects contributed by 6 global collaborators. Subjects who had been exposed to COVID-19, were actively infected with it, or had recovered from it provided the deeply sampled blood TCRbeta repertoires that made up the dataset. The repertoires were released in a freely available public database intended as a resource for research on the immune response to SARS-CoV-2. Where HLA class I and class II types were available, the types were taken from metadata supplied by the sample provider, not from assay-based typing. The sample metadata nearly always contained a de-identified subject ID, COVID-19 status, age in years and sex. The material from the prospective study consisted of cDNA or gDNA derived from T cells, B-cell-depleted T cells, or PBMCs.

Points the paper makes about the study in general: Clinical and demographic metadata were provided uncurated, with the amount varying by source and participant.

Each collaborating institution followed its own protocols to collect whole blood in K2EDTA tubes. For TCRbeta analysis, collaborator samples were shipped as frozen whole blood, as isolated PBMCs, or as DNA extracted from either sample type. This receptor was identified in a man aged 45-65 years with acute or convalescent COVID-19. The V and J segments used are TRBV5-1 and TRBJ1-1; TRBD1 is possibly the D segment (5 matching bases). Material for sequencing was peripheral blood. The DNA is as follows: TGCGCCAGCAGACATGACAGTCGGAACACTGAAGCTTTCTTT. It encodes CASRHDSRNTEAFF.